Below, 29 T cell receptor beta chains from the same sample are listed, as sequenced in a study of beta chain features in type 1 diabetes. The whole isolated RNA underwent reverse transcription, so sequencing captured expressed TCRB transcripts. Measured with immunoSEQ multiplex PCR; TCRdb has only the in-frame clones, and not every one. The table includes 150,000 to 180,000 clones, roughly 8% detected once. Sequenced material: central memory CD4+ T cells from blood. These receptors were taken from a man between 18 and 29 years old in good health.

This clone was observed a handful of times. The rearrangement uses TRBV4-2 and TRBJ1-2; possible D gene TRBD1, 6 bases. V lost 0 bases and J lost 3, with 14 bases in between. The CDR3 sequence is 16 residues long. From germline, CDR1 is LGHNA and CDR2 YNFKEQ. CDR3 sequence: CASSQETVGGDYGYTF. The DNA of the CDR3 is TGTGCCAGCAGCCAAGAAACGGTAGGGGGGGACTATGGCTACACCTTC.

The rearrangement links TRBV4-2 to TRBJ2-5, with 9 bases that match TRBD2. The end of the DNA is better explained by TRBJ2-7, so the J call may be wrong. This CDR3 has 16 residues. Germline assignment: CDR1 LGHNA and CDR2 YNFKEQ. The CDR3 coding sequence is TGTGCCAGCAGCCAACCTGGGGCTAGCGGGATGTACGAGCAGTACTTC. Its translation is CASSQPGASGMYEQYF.

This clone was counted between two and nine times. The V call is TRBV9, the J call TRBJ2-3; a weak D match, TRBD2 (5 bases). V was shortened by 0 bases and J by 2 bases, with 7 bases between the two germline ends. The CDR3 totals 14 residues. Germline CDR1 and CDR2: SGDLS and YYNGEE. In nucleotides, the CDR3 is TGTGCCAGCAGCGTAGCGGGGTACACAGATACGCAGTATTTT. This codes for CASSVAGYTDTQYF.

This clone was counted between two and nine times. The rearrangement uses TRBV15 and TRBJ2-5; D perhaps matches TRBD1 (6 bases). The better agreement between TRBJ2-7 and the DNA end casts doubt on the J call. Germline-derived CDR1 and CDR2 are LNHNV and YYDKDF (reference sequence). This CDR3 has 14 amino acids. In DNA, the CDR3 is TGTGCCACCAGCAGCCGCCTTACAGGGAACGAGCAGTACTTC. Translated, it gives CATSSRLTGNEQYF.

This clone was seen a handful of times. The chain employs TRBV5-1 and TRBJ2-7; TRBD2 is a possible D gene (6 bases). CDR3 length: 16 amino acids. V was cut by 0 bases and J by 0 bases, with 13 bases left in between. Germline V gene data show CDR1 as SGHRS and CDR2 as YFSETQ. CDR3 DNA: TGCGCCAGCAGCTTGGACCAGCTGGGGGGCTCCTACGAGCAGTACTTC. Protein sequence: CASSLDQLGGSYEQYF.

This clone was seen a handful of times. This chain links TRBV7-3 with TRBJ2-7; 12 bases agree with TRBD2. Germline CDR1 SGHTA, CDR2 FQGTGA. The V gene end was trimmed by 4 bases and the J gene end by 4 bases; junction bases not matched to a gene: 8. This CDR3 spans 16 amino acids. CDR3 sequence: CASSSRTSGNRYEQYF. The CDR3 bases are TGTGCCAGCAGCTCAAGGACTAGCGGGAATAGGTACGAGCAGTACTTC.

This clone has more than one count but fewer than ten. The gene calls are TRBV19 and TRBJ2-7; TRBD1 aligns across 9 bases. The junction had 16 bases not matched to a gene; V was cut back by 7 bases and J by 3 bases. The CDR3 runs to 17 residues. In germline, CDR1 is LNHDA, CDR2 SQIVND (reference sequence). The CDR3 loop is CASKLRAGTGSNYEQYF. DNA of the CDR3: TGTGCCAGTAAGCTCCGAGCCGGGACAGGGTCTAACTACGAGCAGTACTTC.

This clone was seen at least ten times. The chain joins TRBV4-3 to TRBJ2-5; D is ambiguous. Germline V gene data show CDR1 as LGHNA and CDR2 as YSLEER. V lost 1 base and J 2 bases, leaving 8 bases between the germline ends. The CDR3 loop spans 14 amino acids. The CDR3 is CASSQGQDQETQYF. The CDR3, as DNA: TGCGCCAGCAGCCAAGGGCAAGATCAAGAGACCCAGTACTTC.

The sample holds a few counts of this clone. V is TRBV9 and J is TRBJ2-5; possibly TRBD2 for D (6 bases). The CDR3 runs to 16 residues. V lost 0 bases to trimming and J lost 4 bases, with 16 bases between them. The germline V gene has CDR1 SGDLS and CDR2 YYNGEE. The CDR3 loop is CASSVVGGVSGETQYF. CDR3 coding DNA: TGTGCCAGCAGCGTAGTTGGAGGGGTCTCGGGAGAGACCCAGTACTTC.

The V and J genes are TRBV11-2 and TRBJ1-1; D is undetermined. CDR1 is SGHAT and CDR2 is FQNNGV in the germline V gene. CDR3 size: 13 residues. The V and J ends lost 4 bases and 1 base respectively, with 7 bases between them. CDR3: CASSSGRNTEAFF. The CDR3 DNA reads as TGTGCCAGCAGCTCCGGGAGGAACACTGAAGCTTTCTTT.

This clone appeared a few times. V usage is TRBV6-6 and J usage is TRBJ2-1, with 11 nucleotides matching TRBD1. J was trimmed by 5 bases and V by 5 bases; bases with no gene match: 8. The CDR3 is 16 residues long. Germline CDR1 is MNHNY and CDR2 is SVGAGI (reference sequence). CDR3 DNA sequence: TGTGCCAGCAGTCCCCCGGCGGACAGGGGGCACAATGAGCAGTTCTTC. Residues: CASSPPADRGHNEQFF.

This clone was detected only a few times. The CDR3 region has the DNA TGTGCCAGCTCACCCTCCGCAGGTCAAGATACGCAGTATTTT. It translates to CASSPSAGQDTQYF. The chain uses TRBV18 and TRBJ2-3; D gene unclear. The CDR3 covers 14 residues. Trimming shortened V by 3 bases and J by 5 bases, and 12 bases separated the two germline ends. The germline CDR1 and CDR2 sequences are KGHSH and LQKENI.

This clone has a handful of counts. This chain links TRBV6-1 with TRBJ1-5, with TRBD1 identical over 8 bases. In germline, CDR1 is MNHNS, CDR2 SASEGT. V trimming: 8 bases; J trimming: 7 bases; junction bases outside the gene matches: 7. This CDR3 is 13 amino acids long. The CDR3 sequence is CASQDRVDQPQHF. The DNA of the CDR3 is TGTGCCAGCCAGGACAGGGTGGACCAGCCCCAGCATTTT.

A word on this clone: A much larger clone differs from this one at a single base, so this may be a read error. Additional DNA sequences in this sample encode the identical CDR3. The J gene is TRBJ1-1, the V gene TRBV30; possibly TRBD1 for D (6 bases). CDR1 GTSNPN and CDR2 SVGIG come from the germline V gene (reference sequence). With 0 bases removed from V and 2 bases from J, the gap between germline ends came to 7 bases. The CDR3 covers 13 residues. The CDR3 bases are TGTGCCTGGAGTGTACAGGGTAACACTGAAGCTTTCTTT. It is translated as CAWSVQGNTEAFF.

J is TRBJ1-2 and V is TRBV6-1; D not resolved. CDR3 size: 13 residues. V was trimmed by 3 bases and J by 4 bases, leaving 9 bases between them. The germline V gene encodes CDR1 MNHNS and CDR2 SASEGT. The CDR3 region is CASSDNEIYGYTF. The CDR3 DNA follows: TGTGCCAGCAGTGATAACGAGATCTATGGCTACACCTTC.

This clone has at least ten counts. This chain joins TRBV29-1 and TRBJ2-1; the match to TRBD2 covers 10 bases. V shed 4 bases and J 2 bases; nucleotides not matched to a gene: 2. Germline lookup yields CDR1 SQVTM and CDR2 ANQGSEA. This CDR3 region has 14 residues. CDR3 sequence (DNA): TGCAGCGTTGGGACTAGCGGCACCTACAATGAGCAGTTCTTC. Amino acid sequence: CSVGTSGTYNEQFF.

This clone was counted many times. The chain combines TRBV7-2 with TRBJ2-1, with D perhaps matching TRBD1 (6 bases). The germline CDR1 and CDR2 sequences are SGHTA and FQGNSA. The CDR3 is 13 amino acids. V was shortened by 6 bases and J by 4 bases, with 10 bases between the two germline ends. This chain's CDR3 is CASRSGQYNEQFF. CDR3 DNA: TGTGCCAGCAGATCAGGACAGTACAATGAGCAGTTCTTC. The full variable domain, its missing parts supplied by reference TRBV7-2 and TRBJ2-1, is GAGVSQSPSNKVTEKGKDVELRCDPISGHTALYWYRQSLGQGLEFLIYFQGNSAPDKSGLPSDRFSAERTGGSVSTLTIQRTQQEDSAVYLCASRSGQYNEQFFGPGTRLTVL.

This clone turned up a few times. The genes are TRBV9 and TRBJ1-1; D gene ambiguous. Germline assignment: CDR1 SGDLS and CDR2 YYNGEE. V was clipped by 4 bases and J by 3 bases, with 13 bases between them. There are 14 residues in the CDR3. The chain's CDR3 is CASSLRPADTEAFF. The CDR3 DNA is TGTGCCAGCAGCCTCCGACCCGCGGACACTGAAGCTTTCTTT.

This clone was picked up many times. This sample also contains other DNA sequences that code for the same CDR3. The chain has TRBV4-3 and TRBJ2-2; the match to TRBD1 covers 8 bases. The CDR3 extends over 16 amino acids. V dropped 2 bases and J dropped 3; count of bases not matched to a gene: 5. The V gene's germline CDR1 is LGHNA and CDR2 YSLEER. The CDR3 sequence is CASSQRQGPHTGELFF. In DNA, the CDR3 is TGCGCCAGCAGCCAACGACAGGGGCCTCACACCGGGGAGCTGTTTTTT.

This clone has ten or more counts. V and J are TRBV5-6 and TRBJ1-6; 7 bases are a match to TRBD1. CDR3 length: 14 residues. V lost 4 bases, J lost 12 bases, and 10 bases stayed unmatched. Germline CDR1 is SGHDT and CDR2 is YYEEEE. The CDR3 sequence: CASSPGQSGRPLHF. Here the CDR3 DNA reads TGTGCCAGCAGCCCGGGACAGTCAGGGAGACCCCTCCACTTT.

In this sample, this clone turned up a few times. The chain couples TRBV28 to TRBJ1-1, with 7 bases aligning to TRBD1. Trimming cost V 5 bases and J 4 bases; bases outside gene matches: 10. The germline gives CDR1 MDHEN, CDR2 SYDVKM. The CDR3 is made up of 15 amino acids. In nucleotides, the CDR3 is TGTGCCAGCAGTCCTCCCCGCGGGACAGTCACTGAAGCTTTCTTT. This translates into CASSPPRGTVTEAFF.

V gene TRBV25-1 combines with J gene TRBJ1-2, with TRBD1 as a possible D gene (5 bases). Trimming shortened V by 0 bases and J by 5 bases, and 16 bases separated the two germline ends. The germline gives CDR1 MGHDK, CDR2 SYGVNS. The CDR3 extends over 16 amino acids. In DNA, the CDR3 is TGTGCCAGCAGTGAATATGTCGGAGGGGTACGGTATGGCTACACCTTC. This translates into CASSEYVGGVRYGYTF.

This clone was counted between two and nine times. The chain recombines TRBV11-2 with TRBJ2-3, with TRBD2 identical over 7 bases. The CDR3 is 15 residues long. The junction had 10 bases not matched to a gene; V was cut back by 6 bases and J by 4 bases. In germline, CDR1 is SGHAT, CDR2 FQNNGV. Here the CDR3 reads CASSLSGPLPDTQYF. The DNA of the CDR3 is TGTGCCAGCAGTCTTAGCGGGCCCCTCCCAGATACGCAGTATTTT.

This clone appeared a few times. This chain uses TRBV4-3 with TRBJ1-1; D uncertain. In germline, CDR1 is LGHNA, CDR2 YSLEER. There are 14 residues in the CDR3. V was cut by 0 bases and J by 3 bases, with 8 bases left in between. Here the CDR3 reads CASSQELSDTEAFF. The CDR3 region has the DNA TGCGCCAGCAGCCAAGAGCTTTCAGACACTGAAGCTTTCTTT.

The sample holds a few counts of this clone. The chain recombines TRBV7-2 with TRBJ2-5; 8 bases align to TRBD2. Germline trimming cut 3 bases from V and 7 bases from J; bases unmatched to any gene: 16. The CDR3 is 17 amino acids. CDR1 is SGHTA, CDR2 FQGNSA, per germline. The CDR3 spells CASSFSPSGAGGWTQYF. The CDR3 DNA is TGTGCCAGCAGCTTTTCACCTAGTGGGGCGGGAGGATGGACCCAGTACTTC.

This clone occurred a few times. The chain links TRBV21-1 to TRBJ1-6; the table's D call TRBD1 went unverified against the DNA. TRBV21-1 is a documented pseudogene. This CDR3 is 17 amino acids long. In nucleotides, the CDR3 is TGTGCCAGCAGCAATCCCGGACACCACTCCTATAATTCACCCCTCCACTTT. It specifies CASSNPGHHSYNSPLHF.

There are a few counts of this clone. This CDR3 is CASGADQGSGELFF. CDR3 nucleotides: TGTGCCAGCGGAGCGGACCAGGGGTCCGGGGAGCTGTTTTTT. The chain combines TRBV7-2 with TRBJ2-2, with a possible D match to TRBD1 (6 bases). Looked up from germline, CDR1 is SGHTA and CDR2 is FQGNSA. Trimming removed 8 bases at V and 6 bases at J, with 16 bases between. The CDR3 is made up of 14 amino acids.

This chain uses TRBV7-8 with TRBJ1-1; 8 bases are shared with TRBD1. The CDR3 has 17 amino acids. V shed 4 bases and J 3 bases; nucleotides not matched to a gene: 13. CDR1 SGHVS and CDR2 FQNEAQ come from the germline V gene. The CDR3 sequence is CASSSTGRQGMDTEAFF. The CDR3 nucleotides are TGTGCCAGCAGCTCCACAGGCAGACAGGGGATGGACACTGAAGCTTTCTTT.

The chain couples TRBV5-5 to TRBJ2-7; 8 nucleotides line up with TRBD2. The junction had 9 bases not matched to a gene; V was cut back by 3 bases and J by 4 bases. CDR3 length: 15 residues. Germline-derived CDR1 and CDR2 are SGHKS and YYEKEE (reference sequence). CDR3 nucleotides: TGTGCCAGCAGCTCCGCACTAGCGGCCATGTACGAGCAGTACTTC. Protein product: CASSSALAAMYEQYF.